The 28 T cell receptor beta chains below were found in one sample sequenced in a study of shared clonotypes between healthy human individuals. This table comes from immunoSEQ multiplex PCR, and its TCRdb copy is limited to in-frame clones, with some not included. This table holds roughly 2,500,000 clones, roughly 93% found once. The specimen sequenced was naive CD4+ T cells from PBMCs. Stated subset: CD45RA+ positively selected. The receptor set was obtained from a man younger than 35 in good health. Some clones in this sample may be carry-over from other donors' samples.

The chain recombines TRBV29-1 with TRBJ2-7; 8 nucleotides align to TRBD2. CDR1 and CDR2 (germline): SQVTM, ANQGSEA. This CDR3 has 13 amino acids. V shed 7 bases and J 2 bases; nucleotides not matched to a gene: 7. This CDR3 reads CSAGRGQTYEQYF. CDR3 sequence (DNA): TGCAGCGCCGGGAGGGGTCAAACCTACGAGCAGTACTTC.

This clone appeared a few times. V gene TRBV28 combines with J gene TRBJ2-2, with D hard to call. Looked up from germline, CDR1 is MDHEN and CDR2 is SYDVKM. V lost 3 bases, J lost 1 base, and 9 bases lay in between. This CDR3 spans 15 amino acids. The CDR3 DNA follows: TGTGCCAGCAGTTTTGGAAGGAGGAACACCGGGGAGCTGTTTTTT. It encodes CASSFGRRNTGELFF.

The DNA for the CDR3 is TGTGCCACCAGCGGTCAAGCGGGGATCACAGATACGCAGTATTTT. It specifies CATSGQAGITDTQYF. The J gene is TRBJ2-3, the V gene TRBV15; 7 bases align to TRBD2. This CDR3 spans 15 amino acids. V lost 5 bases, J lost 2 bases, and 7 bases stayed unmatched. The V gene's germline CDR1 is LNHNV and CDR2 YYDKDF (reference sequence).

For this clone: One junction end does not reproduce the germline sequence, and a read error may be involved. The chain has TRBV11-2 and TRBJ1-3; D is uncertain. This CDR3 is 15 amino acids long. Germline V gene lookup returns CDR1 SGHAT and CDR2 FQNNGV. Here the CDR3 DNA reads TGTGCCAGCGGCTTTGCCGCCTACTCTGGAAACACCATATATTTT. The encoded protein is CASGFAAYSGNTIYF.

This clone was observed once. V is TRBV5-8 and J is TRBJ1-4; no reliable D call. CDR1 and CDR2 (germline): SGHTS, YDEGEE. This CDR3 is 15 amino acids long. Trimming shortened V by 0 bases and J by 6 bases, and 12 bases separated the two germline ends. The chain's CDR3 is CASSLVGRVDEKLFF. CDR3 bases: TGTGCCAGCAGCTTGGTAGGGAGAGTGGATGAAAAACTGTTTTTT.

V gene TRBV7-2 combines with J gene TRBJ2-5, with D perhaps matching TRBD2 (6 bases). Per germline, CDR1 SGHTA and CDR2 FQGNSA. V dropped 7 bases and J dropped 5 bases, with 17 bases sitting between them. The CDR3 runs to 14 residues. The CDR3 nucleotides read TGTGCCAGCACCGCTAGGAGGGGATTGGAGACCCAGTACTTC. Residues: CASTARRGLETQYF.

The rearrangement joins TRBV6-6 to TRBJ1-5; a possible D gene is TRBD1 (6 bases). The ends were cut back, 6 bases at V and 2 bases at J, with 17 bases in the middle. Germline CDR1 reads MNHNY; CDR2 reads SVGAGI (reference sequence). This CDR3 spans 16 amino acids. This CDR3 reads CASSPTTGRRNQPQHF. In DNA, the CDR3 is TGTGCCAGCAGCCCCACGACAGGCAGGCGCAATCAGCCCCAGCATTTT.

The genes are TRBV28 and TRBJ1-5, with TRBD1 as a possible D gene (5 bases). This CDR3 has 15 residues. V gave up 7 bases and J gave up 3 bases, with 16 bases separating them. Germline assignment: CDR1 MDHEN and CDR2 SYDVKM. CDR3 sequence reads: CASTRTLGYNQPQHF. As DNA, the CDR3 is TGTGCCAGCACTAGGACATTGGGATACAATCAGCCCCAGCATTTT. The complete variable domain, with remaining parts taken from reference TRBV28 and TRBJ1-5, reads DVKVTQSSRYLVKRTGEKVFLECVQDMDHENMFWYRQDPGLGLRLIYFSYDVKMKEKGDIPEGYSVSREKKERFSLILESASTNQTSMYLCASTRTLGYNQPQHFGDGTRLSIL.

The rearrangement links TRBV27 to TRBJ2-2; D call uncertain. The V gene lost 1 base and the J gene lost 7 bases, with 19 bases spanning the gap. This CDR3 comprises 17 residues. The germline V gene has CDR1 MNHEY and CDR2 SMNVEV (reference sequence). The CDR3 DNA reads TGTGCCAGCAGTTTATTCCTAGAGACCGGAATAGACGGGGAGCTGTTTTTT. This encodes CASSLFLETGIDGELFF.

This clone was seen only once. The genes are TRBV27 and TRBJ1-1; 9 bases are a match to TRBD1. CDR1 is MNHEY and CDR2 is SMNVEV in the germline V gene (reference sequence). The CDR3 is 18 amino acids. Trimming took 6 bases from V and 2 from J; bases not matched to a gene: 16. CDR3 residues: CASSERGQGLGFNTEAFF. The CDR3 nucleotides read TGTGCCAGCAGCGAGAGGGGACAGGGTTTGGGGTTCAACACTGAAGCTTTCTTT.

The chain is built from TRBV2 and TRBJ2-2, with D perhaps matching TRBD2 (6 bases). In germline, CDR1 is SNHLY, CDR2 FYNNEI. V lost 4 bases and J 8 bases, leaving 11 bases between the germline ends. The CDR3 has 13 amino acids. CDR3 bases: TGTGCCAGCAGTGGGGGAGGAAAAGGGGAGCTGTTTTTT. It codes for CASSGGGKGELFF.

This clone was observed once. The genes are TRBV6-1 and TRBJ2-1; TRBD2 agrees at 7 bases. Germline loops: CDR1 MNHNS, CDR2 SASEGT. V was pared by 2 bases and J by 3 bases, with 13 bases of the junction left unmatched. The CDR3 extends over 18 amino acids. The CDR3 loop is CASSESRGAGRVYNEQFF. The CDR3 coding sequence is TGTGCCAGCAGTGAATCACGAGGGGCAGGGAGGGTCTACAATGAGCAGTTCTTC.

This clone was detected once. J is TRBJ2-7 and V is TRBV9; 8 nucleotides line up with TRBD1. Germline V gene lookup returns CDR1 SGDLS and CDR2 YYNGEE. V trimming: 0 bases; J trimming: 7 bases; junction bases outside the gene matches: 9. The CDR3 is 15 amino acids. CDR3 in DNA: TGTGCCAGCAGCGTAGAGGGACAGGCCGGGGAGGAGCAGTACTTC. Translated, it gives CASSVEGQAGEEQYF.

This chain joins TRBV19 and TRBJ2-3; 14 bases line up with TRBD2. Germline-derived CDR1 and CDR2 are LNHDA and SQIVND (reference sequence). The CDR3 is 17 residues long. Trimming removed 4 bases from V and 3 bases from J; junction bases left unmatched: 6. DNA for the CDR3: TGTGCCAGTAGTAGAGGACTAGCGGGGGGAGGTACAGATACGCAGTATTTT. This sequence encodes CASSRGLAGGGTDTQYF.

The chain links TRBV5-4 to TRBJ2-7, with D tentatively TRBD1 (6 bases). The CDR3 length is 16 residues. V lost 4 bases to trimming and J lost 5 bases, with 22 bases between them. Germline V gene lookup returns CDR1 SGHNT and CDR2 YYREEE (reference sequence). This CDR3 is CASSPGTSALPHEQYF. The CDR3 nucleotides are TGTGCCAGCAGCCCCGGGACATCCGCCTTACCCCACGAGCAGTACTTC.

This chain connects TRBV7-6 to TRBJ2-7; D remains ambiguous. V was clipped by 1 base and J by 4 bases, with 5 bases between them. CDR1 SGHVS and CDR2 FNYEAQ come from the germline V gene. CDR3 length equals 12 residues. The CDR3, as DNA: TGTGCCAGCAGCTTAGATCAATACGAGCAGTACTTC. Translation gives CASSLDQYEQYF.

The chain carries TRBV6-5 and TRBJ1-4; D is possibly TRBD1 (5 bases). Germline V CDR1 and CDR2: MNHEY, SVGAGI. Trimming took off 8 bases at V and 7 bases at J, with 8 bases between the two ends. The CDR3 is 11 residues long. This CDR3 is CASGGSEKLFF. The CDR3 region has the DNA TGTGCCAGCGGGGGGAGTGAAAAACTGTTTTTT.

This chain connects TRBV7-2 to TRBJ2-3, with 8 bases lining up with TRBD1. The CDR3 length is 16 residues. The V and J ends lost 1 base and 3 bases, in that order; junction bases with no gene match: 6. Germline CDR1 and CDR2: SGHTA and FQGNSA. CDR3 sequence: CASSLGRDRITDTQYF. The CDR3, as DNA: TGTGCCAGCAGCTTAGGCCGGGACAGGATTACAGATACGCAGTATTTT.

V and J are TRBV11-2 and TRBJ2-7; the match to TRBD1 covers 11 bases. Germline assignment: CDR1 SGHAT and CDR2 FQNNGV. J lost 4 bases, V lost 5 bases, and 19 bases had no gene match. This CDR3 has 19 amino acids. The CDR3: CASSPEPRDRGNVFYEQYF. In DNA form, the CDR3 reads TGTGCCAGCAGCCCGGAACCCAGGGACAGGGGGAACGTCTTTTACGAGCAGTACTTC.

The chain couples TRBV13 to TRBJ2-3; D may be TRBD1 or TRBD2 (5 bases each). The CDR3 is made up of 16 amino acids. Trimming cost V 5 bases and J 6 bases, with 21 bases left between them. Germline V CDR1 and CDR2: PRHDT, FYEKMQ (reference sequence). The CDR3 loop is CASSKSGTVVRDTQYF. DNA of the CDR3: TGTGCCAGCAGCAAATCCGGGACCGTCGTGAGGGATACGCAGTATTTT.

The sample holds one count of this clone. This CDR3 reads CASSGTGFPDTQYF. The CDR3 region has the DNA TGTGCCAGCTCCGGGACAGGGTTCCCAGATACGCAGTATTTT. The gene calls are TRBV18 and TRBJ2-3, with 9 bases aligning to TRBD1. CDR1 and CDR2 from the germline V gene are KGHSH and LQKENI. Trimming removed 6 bases from V and 4 bases from J; junction bases left unmatched: 5. This CDR3 is 14 amino acids long.

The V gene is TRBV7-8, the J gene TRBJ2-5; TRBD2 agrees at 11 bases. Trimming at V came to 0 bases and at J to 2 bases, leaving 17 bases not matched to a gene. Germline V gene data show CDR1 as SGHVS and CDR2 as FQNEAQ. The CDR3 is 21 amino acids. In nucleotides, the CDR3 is TGTGCCAGCAGCTTAGCGTACGGTATGAGTGGGACTAGCGGCTTACAAGAGACCCAGTACTTC. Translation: CASSLAYGMSGTSGLQETQYF.

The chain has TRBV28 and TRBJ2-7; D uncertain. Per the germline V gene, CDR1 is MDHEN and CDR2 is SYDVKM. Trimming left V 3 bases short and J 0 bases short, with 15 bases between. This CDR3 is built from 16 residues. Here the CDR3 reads CASSFSGVVTSYEQYF. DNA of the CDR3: TGTGCCAGCAGTTTCAGTGGGGTCGTAACCTCCTACGAGCAGTACTTC.

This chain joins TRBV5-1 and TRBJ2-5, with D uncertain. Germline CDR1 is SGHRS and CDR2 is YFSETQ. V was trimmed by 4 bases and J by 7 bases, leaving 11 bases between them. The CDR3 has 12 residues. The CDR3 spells CASSEELGTQYF. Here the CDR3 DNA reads TGCGCCAGCAGCGAGGAGCTCGGGACCCAGTACTTC.

The CDR3 DNA reads TGTGCCAGCAGCTTAGGATCCGGGGGGGCTCCCAGCACAGATACGCAGTATTTT. Amino acids: CASSLGSGGAPSTDTQYF. The chain links TRBV5-4 to TRBJ2-3, with TRBD2 matching over 8 bases. Germline assignment: CDR1 SGHNT and CDR2 YYREEE (reference sequence). V dropped 2 bases and J dropped 0; count of bases not matched to a gene: 11. CDR3 size: 18 residues.

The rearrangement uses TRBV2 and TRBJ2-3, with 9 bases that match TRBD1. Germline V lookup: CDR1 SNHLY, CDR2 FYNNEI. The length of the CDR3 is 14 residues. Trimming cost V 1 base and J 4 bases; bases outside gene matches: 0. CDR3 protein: CASSEGQGADTQYF. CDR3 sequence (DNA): TGTGCCAGCAGTGAAGGACAGGGGGCAGATACGCAGTATTTT.

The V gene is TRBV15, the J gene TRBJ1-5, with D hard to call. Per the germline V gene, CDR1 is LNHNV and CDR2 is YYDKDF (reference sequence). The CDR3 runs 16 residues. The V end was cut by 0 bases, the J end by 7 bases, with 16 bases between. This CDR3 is CATSRDSAGLGQPQHF. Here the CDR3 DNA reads TGTGCCACCAGCAGAGATAGTGCAGGACTCGGGCAGCCCCAGCATTTT.

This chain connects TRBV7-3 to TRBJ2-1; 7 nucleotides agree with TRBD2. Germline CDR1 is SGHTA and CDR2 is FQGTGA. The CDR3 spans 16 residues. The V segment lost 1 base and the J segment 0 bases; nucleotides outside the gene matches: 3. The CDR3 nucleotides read TGTGCCAGCAGCTTAAGGCTAGCGGCCTCCTACAATGAGCAGTTCTTC. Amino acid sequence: CASSLRLAASYNEQFF.